A selection of T cell receptor beta chains follows, all from one sample in a study of patients and donors after allogeneic stem cell transplantation. TCRdb processed the RT-PCR reads anew with MiXCR; each CDR3 protein has one entry. The sample includes some 880,000 distinct CDR3 sequences, 15% to 20% of them seen just once. Sequenced sample: blood, either unsorted or a sorted T cell fraction (not recorded which). The receptor set was obtained from a human donor who was either an allogeneic HSCT recipient or a stem cell or donor lymphocyte infusion donor (not recorded which). It is not recorded whose cells these are; they may come from a transplant donor. CDR3s include the opening cysteine and the closing phenylalanine or tryptophan. Each record gives: D gene, J gene, clone size, V gene, CDR3 protein, CDR3 DNA. A D gene is named only where the DNA matches it firmly. The size of a clone is reported for some rows only, either as once, few or many, or as a class for expanded clones.

d_gene: TRBD2
j_gene: TRBJ2-7
abundance: few
v_gene: TRBV6-5
CDR3aa: CASSYYFSTSGVTYEQYF
CDR3nt: TGTGCCAGCAGTTATTATTTTTCGACTAGCGGGGTTACCTACGAGCAGTACTTC

d_gene: NA
j_gene: TRBJ2-7
abundance: few
v_gene: TRBV6-1
CDR3aa: CASSVSSGSTYEQYF
CDR3nt: TGTGCCAGCAGTGTTTCGTCTGGGAGCACCTACGAGCAGTACTTC

d_gene: TRBD1
j_gene: TRBJ2-5
abundance: many
v_gene: TRBV12-3/TRBV12-4
CDR3aa: CASIPNRGVLVQETQYF
CDR3nt: TGTGCCAGCATCCCTAACAGGGGGGTATTGGTCCAAGAGACCCAGTACTTC

d_gene: TRBD2
j_gene: TRBJ2-1
abundance: NA
v_gene: TRBV28
CDR3aa: CASSPLLAGAHNEQFF
CDR3nt: TGTGCCAGCAGTCCCTTACTAGCGGGAGCCCACAATGAGCAGTTCTTC

d_gene: TRBD2
j_gene: TRBJ2-5
abundance: NA
v_gene: TRBV6-1
CDR3aa: CASAREGRETQYF
CDR3nt: TGTGCCAGTGCCCGGGAGGGCCGGGAGACCCAGTACTTC

d_gene: TRBD2
j_gene: TRBJ2-5
abundance: NA
v_gene: TRBV5-1
CDR3aa: CASSQRVASSGYQETQYF
CDR3nt: TGCGCCAGCAGCCAAAGGGTTGCGAGTAGCGGGTACCAAGAGACCCAGTACTTC

d_gene: TRBD1
j_gene: TRBJ1-1
abundance: NA
v_gene: TRBV7-8
CDR3aa: CASSYTTGATEAFF
CDR3nt: TGTGCCAGCAGCTACACCACAGGGGCCACTGAAGCTTTCTTT

d_gene: NA
j_gene: TRBJ1-6
abundance: few
v_gene: TRBV20-1
CDR3aa: CSAPGLGGSSPLHF
CDR3nt: TGCAGTGCCCCCGGGTTGGGGGGTAGTTCACCCCTCCACTTT

d_gene: NA
j_gene: TRBJ2-7
abundance: NA
v_gene: TRBV13
CDR3aa: CASSLSGQFSSYEQYF
CDR3nt: TGTGCCAGCAGCTTAAGCGGGCAGTTTAGCTCCTACGAGCAGTACTTC

d_gene: NA
j_gene: TRBJ2-1
abundance: few
v_gene: TRBV5-1
CDR3aa: CASSLGNGPARSEQFF
CDR3nt: TGCGCCAGCAGCTTGGGGAACGGACCCGCGAGATCTGAGCAGTTCTTC

d_gene: TRBD2
j_gene: TRBJ2-7
abundance: NA
v_gene: TRBV20-1
CDR3aa: CSARGAGRYEQYF
CDR3nt: TGCAGTGCTAGAGGAGCGGGAAGATACGAGCAGTACTTC

d_gene: NA
j_gene: TRBJ2-3
abundance: NA
v_gene: TRBV3-1
CDR3aa: CASSRRLTDTQYF
CDR3nt: TGTGCCAGCAGCCGTCGACTGACAGATACGCAGTATTTT

d_gene: NA
j_gene: TRBJ2-4
abundance: NA
v_gene: TRBV5-6
CDR3aa: CASSLWQGGKNIQYF
CDR3nt: TGTGCCAGCAGCTTGTGGCAGGGAGGCAAAAACATTCAGTACTTC

d_gene: TRBD2
j_gene: TRBJ2-1
abundance: few
v_gene: TRBV27
CDR3aa: CASSLATSGQYNEQFF
CDR3nt: TGTGCCAGCAGTTTAGCTACTAGCGGACAATACAATGAGCAGTTCTTC

d_gene: NA
j_gene: TRBJ2-4
abundance: NA
v_gene: TRBV28
CDR3aa: CASSPPGGALNIQYF
CDR3nt: TGTGCCAGCAGTCCCCCTGGGGGGGCCCTAAACATTCAGTACTTC

d_gene: NA
j_gene: TRBJ2-5
abundance: many
v_gene: TRBV4-2
CDR3aa: CASSQALAAQETQYF
CDR3nt: TGTGCCAGCAGCCAAGCTTTAGCGGCTCAAGAGACCCAGTACTTC

d_gene: TRBD1
j_gene: TRBJ2-7
abundance: few
v_gene: TRBV4-1
CDR3aa: CASSPLPRTGGYEQYF
CDR3nt: TGCGCCAGCAGCCCCCTCCCAAGGACAGGGGGCTACGAGCAGTACTTC